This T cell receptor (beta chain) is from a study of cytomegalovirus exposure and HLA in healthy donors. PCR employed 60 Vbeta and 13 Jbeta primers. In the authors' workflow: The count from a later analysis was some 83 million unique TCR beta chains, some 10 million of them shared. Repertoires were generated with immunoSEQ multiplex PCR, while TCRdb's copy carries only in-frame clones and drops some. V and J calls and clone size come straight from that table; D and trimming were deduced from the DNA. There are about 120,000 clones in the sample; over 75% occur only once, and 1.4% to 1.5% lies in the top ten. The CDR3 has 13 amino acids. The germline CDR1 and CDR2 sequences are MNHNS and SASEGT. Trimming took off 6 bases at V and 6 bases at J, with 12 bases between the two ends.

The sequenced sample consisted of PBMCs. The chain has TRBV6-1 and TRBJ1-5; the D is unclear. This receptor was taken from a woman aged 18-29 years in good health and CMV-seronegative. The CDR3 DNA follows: TGTGCCAGCAGCAACGGGGAGGTTCAGCCCCAGCATTTT. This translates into CASSNGEVQPQHF.